The rows below give T cell receptor beta chains drawn from one sample of a study of blood T cell repertoires in COVID-19. TCRdb's copy holds only in-frame clones and misses some; the assay was immunoSEQ multiplex PCR. The sample includes about 210,000 clones, 65% to 90% of them seen just once. The source material was PBMCs or T cells enriched from blood (not recorded which). These receptors were collected from a woman aged 25-40 years who had been exposed to COVID-19. Each CDR3 is given with its conserved first and last residue. A D gene is named only where the DNA matches it firmly. Not all rows give a size; the values are once, few, many and, for expanded clones, a class.

>TRBD1|TRBV2|TRBJ1-2|.
CASSLGQGDGYTF
TGTGCCAGCAGTCTCGGACAGGGGGATGGCTACACCTTC
>TRBD1|TRBV5-1|TRBJ1-2|.
CASSWGQGASYGYTF
TGCGCCAGCAGCTGGGGACAGGGGGCGAGCTATGGCTACACCTTC
>.|TRBV27|TRBJ1-4|.
CASSLSPGTTNEKLFF
TGTGCCAGCAGTTTATCTCCCGGGACAACTAATGAAAAACTGTTTTTT
>TRBD1|TRBV7-9|TRBJ2-1|.
CASSTEPGQGTFEQFF
TGTGCCAGCAGCACAGAGCCGGGACAGGGTACTTTTGAGCAGTTCTTC
>.|TRBV9|TRBJ2-1|.
CASSVGGSGEQFF
TGTGCCAGCAGCGTAGGAGGGAGCGGTGAGCAGTTCTTC
>.|TRBV9|TRBJ1-2|.
CASSVVDRPYGYTF
TGTGCCAGCAGCGTAGTCGACAGACCCTATGGCTACACCTTC
>TRBD1|TRBV14|TRBJ1-2|.
CASSHPGQTNYGYTF
TGTGCCAGCAGCCATCCGGGACAGACTAACTATGGCTACACCTTC
>.|TRBV5-1|TRBJ1-5|.
CASSPGSGNRRNQPQHF
TGCGCCAGCAGCCCGGGTTCGGGTAACCGGAGGAATCAGCCCCAGCATTTT
>.|TRBV25-1|TRBJ1-2|.
CASRGDLTGGYTF
TGTGCCAGCAGGGGAGACCTGACTGGTGGCTACACCTTC
>TRBD2|TRBV3-1/TRBV3-2|TRBJ2-1|.
CASSSGVYNEQFF
TGTGCCAGCAGTAGCGGGGTTTACAATGAGCAGTTCTTC
>TRBD1|TRBV9|TRBJ2-2|few
CASKRTGGAGELFF
TGTGCCAGCAAACGGACAGGGGGTGCCGGGGAGCTGTTTTTT
>TRBD1|TRBV18|TRBJ1-1|many
CASSPSTGESTEAFF
TGTGCCAGCTCACCTTCTACAGGGGAGTCCACTGAAGCTTTCTTT
>.|TRBV20-1|TRBJ1-4|.
CTLKEGEKLFF
TGCACCCTTAAGGAGGGGGAAAAACTGTTTTTT
>.|TRBV2|TRBJ1-2|.
CASSEGAGWGYTF
TGTGCCAGCAGTGAAGGAGCAGGCTGGGGCTACACCTTC
>TRBD1|TRBV30|TRBJ1-1|few
CAWSRGTGDMRNTEAFF
TGTGCCTGGAGTAGGGGGACAGGGGATATGAGGAACACTGAAGCTTTCTTT
>.|TRBV9|TRBJ1-2|once
CASSVGWGQSYGYTF
TGTGCCAGCAGCGTAGGATGGGGGCAGTCCTATGGCTACACCTTC
>.|TRBV2|TRBJ2-7|.
CASTGGTVRYEQYF
TGTGCCAGCACTGGGGGGACAGTGAGGTACGAGCAGTACTTC
>TRBD1|TRBV28|TRBJ2-7|.
CASSLVRTGPSEQYF
TGTGCCAGCAGTTTGGTGCGGACAGGGCCCTCCGAGCAGTACTTC
>TRBD1|TRBV5-1|TRBJ1-1|.
CASSLNPQGARTEAFF
TGCGCCAGCAGCTTAAACCCCCAGGGGGCGCGGACTGAAGCTTTCTTT
>TRBD1|TRBV2|TRBJ1-5|.
CASSGGQGNQPQHF
TGTGCCAGCAGTGGCGGACAGGGCAATCAGCCCCAGCATTTT
>.|TRBV30|TRBJ1-2|.
CAWSLTEDSGYTF
TGTGCCTGGAGCTTAACAGAGGACTCTGGCTACACCTTC
>.|TRBV5-1|TRBJ1-2|.
CASSLDRIYGYTF
TGCGCCAGCAGCTTGGACAGAATCTATGGCTACACCTTC
>TRBD1|TRBV18|TRBJ1-2|.
CASSPAQGALYGYTF
TGTGCCAGCTCACCAGCACAGGGGGCCCTCTATGGCTACACCTTC
>TRBD1|TRBV3-1/TRBV3-2|TRBJ2-5|.
CASSASGGRGETQYF
TGTGCCAGCAGCGCGTCAGGGGGTAGAGGAGAGACCCAGTACTTC
>TRBD2|TRBV6-2/TRBV6-3|TRBJ2-3|.
CASSYPTSGGADTQYF
TGTGCCAGCAGTTACCCGACTAGCGGGGGCGCAGATACGCAGTATTTT
>.|TRBV2|TRBJ2-3|.
CASRRNPGTSTDTQYF
TGTGCCAGCAGACGGAACCCAGGGACTAGCACAGATACGCAGTATTTT
>TRBD2|TRBV29-1|TRBJ2-7|.
CSFLSGVSYEQYF
TGCAGCTTTTTAAGCGGGGTCTCCTACGAGCAGTACTTC
>.|TRBV7-6|TRBJ1-5|.
CASSLDTGINQPQHF
TGTGCCAGCAGCTTAGATACAGGGATCAATCAGCCCCAGCATTTT
>TRBD1|TRBV2|TRBJ2-7|.
CASILDRGPKEQYF
TGTGCCAGCATCCTGGACAGGGGGCCGAAAGAGCAGTACTTC
>TRBD2|TRBV19|TRBJ2-3|.
CASTAGGTDTQYF
TGTGCCAGTACAGCGGGGGGCACAGATACGCAGTATTTT
>.|TRBV15|TRBJ1-1|.
CATSRDQSGVLRDTEAFF
TGTGCCACCAGCAGAGATCAATCGGGGGTACTAAGGGACACTGAAGCTTTCTTT
>.|TRBV18|TRBJ1-2|.
CASSLDRWGDGGYTF
TGTGCCAGCTCACTCGACAGGTGGGGCGACGGAGGCTACACCTTC
>.|TRBV6-5|TRBJ1-2|once
CASSYHGGPGYGYTF
TGTGCCAGCAGTTATCACGGGGGGCCGGGCTATGGCTACACCTTC
>TRBD2|TRBV6-5|TRBJ2-7|.
CASRGLAVYEQYF
TGTGCCAGCAGGGGACTAGCGGTCTACGAGCAGTACTTC
>.|TRBV20-1|TRBJ1-2|.
CSASSGLGYTF
TGCAGTGCTAGTAGCGGGCTCGGCTACACCTTC
>.|TRBV4-1|TRBJ2-7|.
CASSLNPGVPAYEQYF
TGCGCCAGCAGCCTAAACCCAGGGGTACCAGCCTACGAGCAGTACTTC
>.|TRBV6-5|TRBJ1-6|.
CASTLQGYNSPLHF
TGTGCCAGCACCCTACAGGGTTATAATTCACCCCTCCACTTT
>.|TRBV27|TRBJ1-2|.
CASSFQGNYGYTF
TGTGCCAGCAGTTTTCAGGGAAACTATGGCTACACCTTC
>TRBD1|TRBV9|TRBJ2-7|.
CASSATTGGSEQYF
TGTGCCAGCAGCGCGACGACAGGGGGGAGCGAGCAGTACTTC
>TRBD2|TRBV24-1|TRBJ2-1|.
CATSAHSGTYNEQFF
TGTGCCACCAGTGCTCATAGCGGGACTTACAATGAGCAGTTCTTC
>.|TRBV2|TRBJ1-5|.
CASKIGGIQPQHF
TGTGCCAGCAAAATCGGCGGGATTCAGCCCCAGCATTTT
>TRBD1|TRBV5-6|TRBJ1-4|few
CASSRQGASEKLFF
TGTGCCAGCAGCCGACAGGGGGCGAGTGAAAAACTGTTTTTT
>TRBD1|TRBV9|TRBJ2-5|.
CASRPLYRQGASRTQYF
TGTGCCAGCAGGCCACTCTACAGACAGGGGGCGTCAAGGACCCAGTACTTC
>TRBD2|TRBV7-9|TRBJ2-1|.
CASSSPPSSGLYYNEQFF
TGTGCCAGCAGCTCACCCCCGTCTAGCGGTCTTTATTACAATGAGCAGTTCTTC
>.|TRBV5-6|TRBJ1-5|once
CASGYGNQPQHF
TGTGCCAGCGGGTACGGGAATCAGCCCCAGCATTTT
>TRBD1|TRBV19|TRBJ1-2|.
CASSVDRGGYGYTF
TGTGCCAGTAGTGTGGACAGGGGTGGCTATGGCTACACCTTC
>TRBD1|TRBV19|TRBJ2-1|.
CASSLRQGILIDEQFF
TGTGCCAGTAGTCTACGACAGGGAATATTAATCGATGAGCAGTTCTTC
>TRBD2|TRBV5-1|TRBJ2-2|.
CASTRAGGPTGELFF
TGCGCCAGCACCCGGGCGGGGGGGCCCACCGGGGAGCTGTTTTTT
>.|TRBV27|TRBJ2-1|.
CASSLSLPHRDFDEQFF
TGTGCCAGCAGTTTATCTCTACCCCACCGGGATTTCGATGAGCAGTTCTTC
>TRBD1|TRBV5-1|TRBJ1-2|.
CASSLLGTGGSGYTF
TGCGCCAGCAGCTTGTTAGGGACAGGGGGCTCTGGCTACACCTTC
>.|TRBV5-1|TRBJ1-6|.
CASSLGTKDNSPLHF
TGCGCCAGCAGCTTGGGGACAAAAGATAATTCACCCCTCCACTTT